This T cell receptor beta chain appears in the sequencing data of a study of human T cells and chemical hapten exposure. Study in general: While the roughly 22-week study was under way, patients received diphenylcyclopropenone on the scalp every week.

Only a few counts were recorded for this clonotype. TCRdb fed the RACE reads into MiXCR, producing one record per CDR3 protein. The sample consists of 65,000 to 85,000 distinct CDR3 sequences, 10% to 15% of them appearing once. Time point indicated: patch test 1, 2 weeks after DPC sensitization. Treatment of the sample: therapeutic diphenylcyclopropenone sensitization with weekly scalp DPC. This clonotype originated in a woman aged 60 to 75 with alopecia areata. Some clones in this sample may be carry-over from other donors' samples. This specimen consisted of whole blood, obtained in connection with sensitization to the hapten diphenylcyclopropenone (DPC).

Written as DNA, the CDR3 is TGTGCCACGCTACAGGGTCTTTTCGAAAAACTGTTTTTT. It yields the protein CATLQGLFEKLFF. This chain connects TRBV6-1 to TRBJ1-4, with TRBD1 as a possible D gene (6 bases). Trimming took off 10 bases at V and 8 bases at J, with 17 bases between the two ends. The V gene's germline CDR1 is MNHNS and CDR2 SASEGT. The CDR3 is made up of 13 amino acids.